This T cell receptor beta chain was identified during a study of blood T cell repertoires in COVID-19. Background on the study: Some COVID-19 samples were acute and others convalescent; all came from the United States, Italy and Spain.

Across about two dozen US areas, participants ranged in age from about 18 to 100 years. The CDR3 totals 13 residues. Per germline, CDR1 SGHRS and CDR2 YFSETQ. The V end was cut by 4 bases, the J end by 4 bases, with 11 bases between. TCRdb's copy holds only in-frame clones and misses some; the assay was immunoSEQ multiplex PCR. The profile shows over 250,000 clones, about nine tenths of them singletons. Sequencing input: PBMCs or T cells enriched from blood (not recorded which). The chain joins TRBV5-1 to TRBJ1-1, with D hard to call. The receptor was derived from a woman under 30 who had recovered from COVID-19. The CDR3 DNA reads TGCGCCAGCAGCCCGAGCACGGGCACTGAAGCTTTCTTT. It codes for CASSPSTGTEAFF.